The entry below describes one TCR beta chain. The sample belongs to a study of OX40 agonist ivuxolimab in advanced cancers. The germline CDR1 and CDR2 sequences are MDHEN and SYDVKM. This CDR3 region has 17 residues. J lost 1 base, V lost 4 bases, and 6 bases had no gene match. Produced via immunoSEQ multiplex PCR; TCRdb's table is partial and in-frame only. The data contain 70,000 or so clones, approximately 92% of them singletons. The clonotype comes from an adult with an advanced solid tumor such as melanoma, head and neck, liver or kidney cancer. This rearrangement joins TRBV28 to TRBJ1-5, with TRBD1 matching 11 bases. The source material was CD4+ or CD8+ T cells sorted from blood, sampled in a trial of the OX40 agonist ivuxolimab. CDR3 sequence: CASSYPGQGVSNQPQHF. DNA of the CDR3: TGTGCCAGCAGTTATCCGGGACAGGGGGTGAGCAATCAGCCCCAGCATTTT.